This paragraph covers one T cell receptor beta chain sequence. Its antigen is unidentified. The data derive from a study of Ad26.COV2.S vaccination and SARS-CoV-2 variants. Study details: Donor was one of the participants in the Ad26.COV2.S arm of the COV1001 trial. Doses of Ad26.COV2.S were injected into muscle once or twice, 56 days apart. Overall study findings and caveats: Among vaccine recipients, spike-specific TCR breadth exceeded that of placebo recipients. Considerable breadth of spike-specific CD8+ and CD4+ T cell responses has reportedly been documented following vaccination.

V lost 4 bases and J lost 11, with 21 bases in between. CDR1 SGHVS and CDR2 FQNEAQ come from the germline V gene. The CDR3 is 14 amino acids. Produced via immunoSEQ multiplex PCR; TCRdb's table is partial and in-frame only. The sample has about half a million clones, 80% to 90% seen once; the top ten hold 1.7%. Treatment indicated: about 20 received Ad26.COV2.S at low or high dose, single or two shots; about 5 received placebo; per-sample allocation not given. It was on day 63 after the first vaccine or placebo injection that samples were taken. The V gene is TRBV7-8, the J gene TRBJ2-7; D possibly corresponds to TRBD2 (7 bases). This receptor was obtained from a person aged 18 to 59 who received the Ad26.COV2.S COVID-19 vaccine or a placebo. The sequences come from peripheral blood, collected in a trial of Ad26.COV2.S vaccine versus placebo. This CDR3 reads CASSSTGTMPGEYF. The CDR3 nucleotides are TGTGCCAGCAGCTCGACCGGGACTATGCCAGGGGAGTACTTC.